These 17 T cell receptor beta chains were sequenced from one sample in a study of T-cell memory formation after mild COVID-19. TCRdb re-derived calls from the 5' RACE reads in MiXCR, one entry per CDR3 protein. The table lists about 340,000 distinct CDR3 sequences, around a sixth of them singletons. Sequencing was performed on PBMCs or a T cell subset sorted from them (not recorded which). These receptors were taken from a young man who had mild COVID-19 (a few samples of this study predate the infection). Cell type and time point are not known.

This clonotype was counted between two and nine times. This chain connects TRBV13 to TRBJ1-5; 8 nucleotides line up with TRBD1. Trimming took 1 base from V and 2 from J; bases not matched to a gene: 4. The V gene's germline CDR1 is PRHDT and CDR2 FYEKMQ (reference sequence). The CDR3 sequence is 16 residues long. The CDR3 coding sequence is TGTGCCAGCAGCTTAGTCACCAGGGGGCGCAATCAGCCCCAGCATTTT. It codes for CASSLVTRGRNQPQHF.

This clonotype was picked up many times. The chain couples TRBV20-1 to TRBJ2-5; 8 nucleotides match TRBD1. The trim removed 0 bases at V and 5 bases at J, leaving 11 bases unmatched. The CDR3 has 16 residues. CDR1 is DFQATT and CDR2 is SNEGSKA in the germline V gene (reference sequence). This CDR3 reads CSARDLPGGNGETQYF. In nucleotides, the CDR3 is TGCAGTGCTAGAGATTTGCCAGGGGGCAATGGTGAGACCCAGTACTTC.

This chain uses TRBV20-1 with TRBJ1-2; D is perhaps TRBD1 (6 bases). CDR1 and CDR2 (germline): DFQATT, SNEGSKA (reference sequence). The CDR3 extends over 12 amino acids. The ends were cut back, 3 bases at V and 5 bases at J, with 10 bases in the middle. The DNA of the CDR3 is TGCAGTGCTAGGGACAGTCCTTATGGCTACACCTTC. Translation: CSARDSPYGYTF.

A few counts support this clonotype. J is TRBJ1-2 and V is TRBV12-3 or TRBV12-4; 9 bases fit TRBD1. This CDR3 has 13 amino acids. Trimming took 4 bases from V and 6 from J; bases not matched to a gene: 3. CDR3 sequence (DNA): TGTGCCAGCAGTTCCGGGACAGGGAATGGCTACACCTTC. This translates into CASSSGTGNGYTF.

This clonotype was detected only a few times. The chain combines TRBV7-2 with TRBJ2-5; 7 nucleotides match TRBD2. The CDR3 extends over 17 amino acids. V dropped 5 bases and J dropped 4; count of bases not matched to a gene: 16. Germline V gives CDR1 SGHTA, CDR2 FQGNSA. The DNA of the CDR3 is TGTGCCAGCAGCCCAGGGAGGGGCAGACCGCTCGGAGAGACCCAGTACTTC. Translated, it gives CASSPGRGRPLGETQYF.

The table lists this clonotype with many counts. For the CDR3, the DNA is TGCAGTGCGAACAGGGGAGAGGATGAAAAACTGTTTTTT. Translation gives CSANRGEDEKLFF. The V call is TRBV20-1, the J call TRBJ1-4; 7 bases line up with TRBD1. After removal of 6 bases from V and 6 bases from J, the junction contained 7 bases not matched to a gene. The CDR3 has 13 residues. From germline, CDR1 is DFQATT and CDR2 SNEGSKA (reference sequence).

The chain has TRBV18 and TRBJ2-3, with unresolved D. The CDR3 contains 14 residues. Trimming took off 3 bases at V and 4 bases at J, with 11 bases between the two ends. Germline V gene sequence: CDR1 KGHSH, CDR2 LQKENI. CDR3 DNA: TGTGCCAGCTCACCCCCACCGGGCCCAGATACGCAGTATTTT. Translation gives CASSPPPGPDTQYF.

The CDR3 spells CASSQGVALGETQYF. CDR3 DNA: TGCGCCAGCAGCCAAGGGGTGGCCTTAGGGGAGACCCAGTACTTC. This chain links TRBV4-1 with TRBJ2-5; no firm D call. With 1 base removed from V and 5 bases from J, the gap between germline ends came to 14 bases. Per the germline V gene, CDR1 is MGHRA and CDR2 is YSYEKL. The CDR3 consists of 15 residues.

This clonotype has a count of ten or more. The J gene is TRBJ2-7, the V gene TRBV5-1, with D hard to call. The germline gives CDR1 SGHRS, CDR2 YFSETQ. The CDR3 sequence is 15 residues long. V gave up 2 bases and J gave up 0 bases, with 12 bases separating them. The CDR3 loop reads CASSLGPASSYEQYF. The DNA of the CDR3 is TGCGCCAGCAGCTTAGGACCGGCAAGCTCCTACGAGCAGTACTTC. Drawing the rest from reference TRBV5-1 and TRBJ2-7, the complete variable domain is KAGVTQTPRYLIKTRGQQVTLSCSPISGHRSVSWYQQTPGQGLQFLFEYFSETQRNKGNFPGRFSGRQFSNSRSEMNVSTLELGDSALYLCASSLGPASSYEQYFGPGTRLTVT.

V is TRBV4-2 and J is TRBJ2-5, with TRBD1 identical over 10 bases. The CDR3 length is 21 residues. CDR1 LGHNA and CDR2 YNFKEQ come from the germline V gene. The ends lost 3 bases at V and 4 bases at J; junction bases unmatched: 23. CDR3 loop: CASSQLIGQGVLAAGGETQYF. CDR3 nucleotides: TGTGCCAGCAGCCAGCTAATCGGACAGGGGGTTCTGGCCGCGGGGGGAGAGACCCAGTACTTC.

The chain joins TRBV5-1 to TRBJ2-2; D is unclear. The CDR3 is 16 residues long. The germline V gene has CDR1 SGHRS and CDR2 YFSETQ. Trimming pared 0 bases from V and 7 bases from J, leaving 16 bases between. In DNA, the CDR3 is TGCGCCAGCAGCTTGGTACCCACCGGTAACGTCGGGGAGCTGTTTTTT. As protein: CASSLVPTGNVGELFF.

The rearrangement links TRBV7-2 to TRBJ2-5; 13 bases fit TRBD2. Germline trimming cut 2 bases from V and 5 bases from J; bases unmatched to any gene: 5. The germline CDR1 and CDR2 sequences are SGHTA and FQGNSA. The CDR3 length is 16 residues. The CDR3 reads CASSLISGLAGETQYF. The CDR3 region has the DNA TGTGCCAGCAGCTTAATCTCGGGACTAGCGGGGGAGACCCAGTACTTC. Filled out from reference TRBV7-2 and TRBJ2-5, the complete variable domain reads GAGVSQSPSNKVTEKGKDVELRCDPISGHTALYWYRQSLGQGLEFLIYFQGNSAPDKSGLPSDRFSAERTGGSVSTLTIQRTQQEDSAVYLCASSLISGLAGETQYFGPGTRLLVL.

In its sample, this clonotype was seen many times. This chain links TRBV5-1 with TRBJ2-7; perhaps TRBD1 as D (6 bases). Deletions cut 1 base from V and 5 bases from J, with 10 bases between. This CDR3 region has 13 residues. Germline-derived CDR1 and CDR2 are SGHRS and YFSETQ. In DNA form, the CDR3 reads TGCGCCAGCAGCTTGCCAGGGGCCCACGAGCAGTACTTC. Protein: CASSLPGAHEQYF.

In this sample, this clonotype turned up many times. DNA for the CDR3: TGCAGTGCTAGAGGGGGGGGACAGGGTTTGGGTGGCTACACCTTC. Residues: CSARGGGQGLGGYTF. The V and J genes are TRBV20-1 and TRBJ1-2; 9 bases are a match to TRBD1. The CDR3 totals 15 residues. Germline-derived CDR1 and CDR2 are DFQATT and SNEGSKA (reference sequence). Trimming took 1 base from V and 7 from J; bases not matched to a gene: 10.

This clonotype was recorded at least ten times. This rearrangement joins TRBV7-2 to TRBJ2-1; D is perhaps TRBD1 (6 bases). Germline V gene lookup returns CDR1 SGHTA and CDR2 FQGNSA. V was cut by 2 bases and J by 6 bases, with 17 bases left in between. This CDR3 comprises 16 residues. This CDR3 reads CASSLPRGRRGNEQFF. The CDR3 nucleotides read TGTGCCAGCAGCTTACCAAGGGGGAGACGGGGCAATGAGCAGTTCTTC.

The chain is built from TRBV28 and TRBJ2-7, with a weak D call TRBD1 (6 bases). V was clipped by 3 bases and J by 1 base, with 16 bases between them. In germline, CDR1 is MDHEN, CDR2 SYDVKM. The length of the CDR3 is 16 residues. In nucleotides, the CDR3 is TGTGCCAGCAGTTTGGGTGGGGACACGGCTTCCTACGAGCAGTACGTC. It yields the protein CASSLGGDTASYEQYV.

Here the CDR3 DNA reads TGTGCCAGCAGTATGGGGGTCTACGAGCAGTACGTC. Encoded protein: CASSMGVYEQYV. The V and J genes are TRBV5-6 and TRBJ2-7; TRBD1 or TRBD2 may be the D gene (5 bases each). CDR1 is SGHDT and CDR2 is YYEEEE in the germline V gene. CDR3 size: 12 residues. Trimming shortened V by 5 bases and J by 3 bases, and 9 bases separated the two germline ends.